What follows describes a single T cell receptor beta chain. The sample is drawn from a study of cytomegalovirus exposure and HLA in healthy donors. The PCR used 60 Vbeta and 13 Jbeta primers. Sequencing used immunoSEQ multiplex PCR; TCRdb keeps in-frame clones, though not all of them. The sample contains roughly 60,000 clones, 77% of which appear only once. Trimming removed 3 bases from V and 4 bases from J, with 10 bases in between. The CDR3 loop spans 14 amino acids. Germline V gene lookup returns CDR1 SGHRS and CDR2 YFSETQ. The source is a woman in her thirties or forties in good health and CMV-seropositive. The chain joins TRBV5-1 to TRBJ2-2, with unresolved D. The specimen was PBMCs. The CDR3 sequence: CASSSGALTGELFF. In DNA form, the CDR3 reads TGCGCCAGCAGCTCGGGTGCGCTCACCGGGGAGCTGTTTTTT.